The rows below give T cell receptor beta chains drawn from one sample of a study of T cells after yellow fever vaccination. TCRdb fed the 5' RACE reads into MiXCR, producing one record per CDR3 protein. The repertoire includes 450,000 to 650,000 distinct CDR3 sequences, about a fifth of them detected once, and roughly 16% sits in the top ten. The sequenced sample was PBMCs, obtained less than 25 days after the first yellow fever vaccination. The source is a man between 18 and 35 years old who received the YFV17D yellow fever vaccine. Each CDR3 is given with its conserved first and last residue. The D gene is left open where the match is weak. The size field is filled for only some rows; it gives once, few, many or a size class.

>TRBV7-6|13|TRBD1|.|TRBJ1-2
CASSNSGGGGYTF
TGTGCCAGCAGCAACTCAGGGGGCGGGGGCTACACCTTC
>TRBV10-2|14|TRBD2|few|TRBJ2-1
CASGTSGSYNEQFF
TGCGCCAGCGGGACTAGCGGGTCCTACAATGAGCAGTTCTTC
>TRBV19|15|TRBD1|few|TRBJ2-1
CASRVSSGGYNEQFF
TGTGCCAGTAGAGTGTCATCAGGGGGCTATAATGAGCAGTTCTTC
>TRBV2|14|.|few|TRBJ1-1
CASRPRSIGTEAFF
TGTGCCAGCAGGCCACGGAGCATTGGCACTGAAGCTTTCTTT
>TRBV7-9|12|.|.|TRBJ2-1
CASSGGFDEQFF
TGTGCCAGCTCTGGCGGATTCGATGAGCAGTTCTTC
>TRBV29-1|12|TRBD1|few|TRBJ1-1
CSARRGGSEAFF
TGCAGCGCCCGCAGGGGGGGATCTGAAGCTTTCTTT
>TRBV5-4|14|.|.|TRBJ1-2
CASSPVGGHYGYTF
TGTGCCAGCAGCCCCGTCGGGGGTCACTATGGCTACACCTTC
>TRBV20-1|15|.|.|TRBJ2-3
CSAREHWDPTDTQYF
TGCAGTGCTAGAGAGCACTGGGACCCCACAGATACGCAGTATTTT
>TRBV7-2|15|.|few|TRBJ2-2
CASSQGWGPPGELFF
TGTGCCAGCAGCCAGGGGTGGGGTCCCCCCGGGGAGCTGTTTTTT
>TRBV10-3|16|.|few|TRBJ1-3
CAVAGGGHTSGNTIYF
TGTGCCGTAGCTGGGGGGGGACACACCTCTGGAAACACCATATATTTT
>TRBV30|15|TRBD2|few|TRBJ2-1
CAWRHLAGGPWEQFF
TGTGCCTGGAGGCACCTAGCGGGGGGGCCTTGGGAGCAGTTCTTC
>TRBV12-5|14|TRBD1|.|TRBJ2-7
CASGIGTGIGEQYF
TGTGCTAGTGGTATTGGGACAGGGATTGGCGAGCAGTACTTC
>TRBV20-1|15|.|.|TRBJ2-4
CSASRGGGAKNIQYF
TGCAGTGCTAGTCGGGGTGGGGGTGCCAAAAACATTCAGTACTTC
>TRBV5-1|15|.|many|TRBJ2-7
CASSLEGVEGHEQYF
TGCGCCAGCAGCTTGGAGGGGGTAGAGGGCCACGAGCAGTACTTC
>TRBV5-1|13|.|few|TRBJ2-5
CASEEGPQETQYF
TGCGCCAGCGAGGAAGGGCCCCAAGAGACCCAGTACTTC
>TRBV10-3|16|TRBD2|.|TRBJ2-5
CAISELRGKEAETQYF
TGTGCCATCAGTGAATTGCGGGGGAAGGAGGCAGAGACCCAGTACTTC
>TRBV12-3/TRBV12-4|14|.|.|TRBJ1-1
CASAPSRRNTEAFF
TGTGCCAGCGCCCCTTCTAGGAGGAACACTGAAGCTTTCTTT
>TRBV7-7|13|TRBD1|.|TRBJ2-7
CASSPKDRGEQYF
TGTGCCAGCAGCCCTAAGGACAGGGGCGAGCAGTACTTC
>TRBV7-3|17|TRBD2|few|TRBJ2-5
CASSPRTSGGMRETQYF
TGTGCCAGCAGCCCCCGGACTAGCGGGGGGATGAGAGAGACCCAGTACTTC
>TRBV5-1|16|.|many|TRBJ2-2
CASRNVAGRNTGELFF
TGCGCCAGCCGCAACGTGGCAGGGAGGAACACCGGGGAGCTGTTTTTT
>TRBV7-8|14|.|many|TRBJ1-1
CASSLGRRGPEAFF
TGTGCCAGCAGCTTAGGACGCCGGGGGCCTGAAGCTTTCTTT
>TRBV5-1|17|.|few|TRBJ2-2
CASSLAVGAGWTGELFF
TGCGCCAGCAGCTTGGCCGTGGGCGCGGGGTGGACCGGGGAGCTGTTTTTT
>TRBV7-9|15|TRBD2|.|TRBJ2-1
CASSFAGGPYNEQFF
TGTGCCAGCAGCTTCGCGGGGGGACCCTACAATGAGCAGTTCTTC
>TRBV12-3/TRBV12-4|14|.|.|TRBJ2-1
CASSFTRSYNEQFF
TGTGCCAGCAGTTTTACCCGCTCCTACAATGAGCAGTTCTTC
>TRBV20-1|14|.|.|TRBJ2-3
CSARVSSSTDTQYF
TGCAGTGCTAGAGTTAGCAGTAGCACAGATACGCAGTATTTT
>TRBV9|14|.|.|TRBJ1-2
CASSEQIVGEGYTF
TGTGCCAGCAGCGAACAGATCGTCGGTGAAGGCTACACCTTC
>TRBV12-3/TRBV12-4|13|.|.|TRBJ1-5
CASSSGYNQPQHF
TGTGCCAGCAGTTCAGGGTACAATCAGCCCCAGCATTTT
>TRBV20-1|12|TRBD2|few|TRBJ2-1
CSASLGGGEQFF
TGCAGTGCTAGTCTGGGCGGGGGGGAGCAGTTCTTC
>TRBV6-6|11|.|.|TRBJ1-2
CASTRGGGYTF
TGTGCCAGCACACGGGGTGGGGGCTACACCTTC
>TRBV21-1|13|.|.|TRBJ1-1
CASSKESETEAFF
TGTGCCAGCAGCAAAGAGTCGGAGACTGAAGCTTTCTTT
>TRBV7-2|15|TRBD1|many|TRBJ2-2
CASSYQGARTGELFF
TGTGCCAGCAGCTACCAGGGGGCTCGGACCGGGGAGCTGTTTTTT